The T cell receptor (beta chain) under discussion was sequenced for a study of OX40 agonist ivuxolimab in advanced cancers. Germline values: CDR1 ENHRY, CDR2 SYGVKD. The CDR3 runs to 12 residues. V lost 7 bases, J lost 2 bases, and 6 bases lay in between. The protocol was immunoSEQ multiplex PCR, while the TCRdb copy is restricted to in-frame clones and leaves out a portion. Among about 60,000 clones listed, about 91% were seen once. Here the sequenced sample was CD4+ or CD8+ T cells sorted from blood, taken in a trial of the OX40 agonist ivuxolimab. The gene calls are TRBV10-3 and TRBJ1-5, with no clear D. The source is an adult with an advanced solid tumor such as melanoma, head and neck, liver or kidney cancer. The CDR3 DNA reads as TGTGCCATCAACAGCGGCAATCAGCCCCAGCATTTT. Protein product: CAINSGNQPQHF.